This T cell receptor beta chain was obtained from a study of blood T cells in healthy people across ages. Study-level results: The fall in TCR beta diversity per million T cells was roughly linear with age.

The CDR3 loop spans 16 amino acids. Germline lookup yields CDR1 MNHEY and CDR2 SMNVEV (reference sequence). After removal of 3 bases from V and 4 bases from J, the junction contained 6 bases not matched to a gene. About this clonotype itself: What it binds is unknown.

Alongside a J-beta primer mix, a sample-barcoded 5' primer served in a second PCR lasting roughly 7 to 11 cycles. TCRdb redid the calling of the 5' RACE reads with MiXCR, one entry per CDR3 protein. The sample yields 750,000 to 850,000 distinct CDR3 sequences, roughly 25% seen once. This same sample was also part of a study on T cells of mothers and their children. That paper adds: Around 3.2 million TCR beta reads per child versus over 8 million per mother. Microchimeric T cell clones that persisted were not detected.

Sequenced sample: blood. The chain has TRBV27 and TRBJ2-3, with 11 bases lining up with TRBD2. The TCR was taken from a boy aged 5-17 years in good health. DNA for the CDR3: TGTGCCAGCAGTTTTATAGCGGGGGGGCCGTCAGATACGCAGTATTTT. This sequence encodes CASSFIAGGPSDTQYF.